Presented here are 15 T cell receptor beta chains from one specimen sequenced in a study of T-cell memory formation after mild COVID-19 (dated by TCRdb to the early 2020s). Preparation of the library involved 5' RACE. The sequencing machine was an Illumina NovaSeq 6000. The public reads were reanalyzed by TCRdb: fastp trimming at Q25, MiXCR alignment, in-frame beta chains only. Each record represents a unique CDR3 protein, reported with the most common genes and DNA among its rows. Across this sample there are about 500,000 distinct CDR3 sequences, with 20% seen only once. The ten largest clones represent under 15% of the sample. The sequenced material came from PBMCs or a T cell subset sorted from them (not recorded which). Source of these receptors: an adult woman who had mild COVID-19 (a few samples of this study predate the infection). The sample titles of this study are shuffled in the database, so cell type and time point are left out; the donor was told from shared clones.

This chain uses TRBV19 with TRBJ1-5; 8 bases match TRBD1. This CDR3 contains 18 residues. Germline V gene lookup returns CDR1 LNHDA and CDR2 SQIVND (reference sequence). After removal of 3 bases from V and 6 bases from J, the junction contained 16 bases not matched to a gene. The CDR3 protein is CASSIPEGAGGLGQPQHF. CDR3 DNA: TGTGCCAGTAGTATCCCGGAAGGGGCAGGGGGCCTTGGTCAGCCCCAGCATTTT.

This clonotype occurred many times. This sequence joins TRBV2 and TRBJ2-4; the match to TRBD1 covers 9 bases. CDR3 length: 15 residues. Trimming took 7 bases from V and 2 from J; bases not matched to a gene: 6. The germline V gene has CDR1 SNHLY and CDR2 FYNNEI. The CDR3 protein is CASILQGASKNIQYF. As DNA, the CDR3 is TGTGCCAGCATCTTACAGGGGGCGTCCAAAAACATTCAGTACTTC.

This chain connects TRBV4-3 to TRBJ2-3, with 13 bases lining up with TRBD2. With V trimmed by 0 bases and J by 3 bases, 24 bases remained unmatched. The CDR3 loop spans 24 amino acids. Germline V gene sequence: CDR1 LGHNA, CDR2 YSLEER. The CDR3 DNA follows: TGCGCCAGCAGCCAAGATCCCGTGAGGGGACTAGCGGGAAGTCGTCACAGTTGGACAGATACGCAGTATTTT. Amino acid sequence: CASSQDPVRGLAGSRHSWTDTQYF.

J is TRBJ2-7 and V is TRBV4-1; the D is unclear. CDR1 MGHRA and CDR2 YSYEKL come from the germline V gene. There are 15 residues in the CDR3. V shed 0 bases and J shed 5 bases, with 14 bases lying between them. The CDR3 DNA reads as TGCGCCAGCAGCCAAGAGCCCGGTCTTTCGGACGAGCAGTACTTC. Translating gives CASSQEPGLSDEQYF.

V usage is TRBV12-3 or TRBV12-4 and J usage is TRBJ1-5, with no clear D. CDR3 size: 15 residues. V lost 3 bases to trimming and J lost 0 bases, with 9 bases between them. The chain's CDR3 is CASSFRAHSNQPQHF. The CDR3 DNA sequence: TGTGCCAGCAGTTTCCGGGCCCATAGCAATCAGCCCCAGCATTTT.

This clonotype occurred a few times. The chain employs TRBV12-3 or TRBV12-4 and TRBJ2-2, with D uncertain. The CDR3 contains 16 residues. Deletions cut 5 bases from V and 4 bases from J, with 17 bases between. CDR3 loop: CASSLDELLGTGELFF. DNA for the CDR3: TGTGCCAGCAGTCTTGATGAACTCCTGGGCACCGGGGAGCTGTTTTTT.

Many counts were recorded for this clonotype. CDR3 sequence (DNA): TGCGCCAGCAGCCTGGGGGTGGGAGTTCAGCCCCAGCATTTT. It yields the protein CASSLGVGVQPQHF. V is TRBV5-1 and J is TRBJ1-5, with D possibly TRBD1 on 5 matching bases. The CDR3 extends over 14 amino acids. The V end was cut by 4 bases, the J end by 6 bases, with 14 bases between. From germline, CDR1 is SGHRS and CDR2 YFSETQ.

The rearrangement links TRBV29-1 to TRBJ2-1, with 7 bases fitting TRBD2. V shed 6 bases, J shed 3 bases, and the junction held 14 bases outside the gene matches. Germline-derived CDR1 and CDR2 are SQVTM and ANQGSEA. The CDR3 covers 16 residues. The CDR3 sequence is CSVAASISGNYNEQFF. CDR3 bases: TGCAGCGTCGCGGCCTCGATAAGCGGGAACTACAATGAGCAGTTCTTC.

This clonotype was found a few times. CDR3 in DNA: TGCAGTGCTAGAGATCAAATTAGGCAGAACTATGGCTACACCTTC. It yields the protein CSARDQIRQNYGYTF. The rearrangement joins TRBV20-1 to TRBJ1-2; D is uncertain. The CDR3 sequence is 15 residues long. V was clipped by 0 bases and J by 2 bases, with 13 bases between them. CDR1 is DFQATT, CDR2 SNEGSKA, per germline (reference sequence).

Written as DNA, the CDR3 is TGTGCCAGCAGCTTGGATAGTCTAACGAATGGCTACACCTTC. It specifies CASSLDSLTNGYTF. The chain joins TRBV5-5 to TRBJ1-2, with D unclear. This CDR3 has 14 amino acids. Per germline, CDR1 SGHKS and CDR2 YYEKEE (reference sequence). V lost 0 bases and J 6 bases, leaving 12 bases between the germline ends.

The rearrangement links TRBV6-5 to TRBJ2-2; 7 bases match TRBD1. CDR1 MNHEY and CDR2 SVGAGI come from the germline V gene. V was clipped by 4 bases and J by 8 bases; unmatched bases: 10. The CDR3 length is 15 residues. The CDR3 here is CASSSGTVFGGELFF. In DNA form, the CDR3 reads TGTGCCAGCAGTTCCGGGACAGTCTTTGGGGGGGAGCTGTTTTTT.

V is TRBV4-1 and J is TRBJ2-1, with D perhaps TRBD2 (6 bases). The germline V gene has CDR1 MGHRA and CDR2 YSYEKL. The CDR3 runs to 16 residues. Trimming cost V 4 bases and J 2 bases, with 15 bases left between them. This CDR3 reads CASSPFGTGAYNEQFF. The DNA for the CDR3 is TGCGCCAGCAGCCCCTTTGGGACTGGGGCCTACAATGAGCAGTTCTTC.

The rearrangement links TRBV4-3 to TRBJ1-1, with D perhaps TRBD1 (5 bases). Trimming removed 0 bases at V and 6 bases at J, with 23 bases between. This CDR3 has 18 residues. Germline V gene sequence: CDR1 LGHNA, CDR2 YSLEER. The CDR3 coding sequence is TGCGCCAGCAGCCAAGATGGGGTGGAGGGGTACTACAAGGCTGAAGCTTTCTTT. Amino acids: CASSQDGVEGYYKAEAFF.

The chain has TRBV9 and TRBJ2-1, with D unclear. Germline V gene sequence: CDR1 SGDLS, CDR2 YYNGEE. Trimming removed 0 bases from V and 3 bases from J, with 13 bases in between. The CDR3 runs to 16 residues. CDR3 protein: CASSVDPRGHYNEQFF. CDR3 nucleotide sequence: TGTGCCAGCAGCGTAGATCCCCGAGGCCACTACAATGAGCAGTTCTTC.

This sequence joins TRBV7-9 and TRBJ2-1, with 7 bases lining up with TRBD1. J lost 9 bases, V lost 4 bases, and 6 bases had no gene match. This CDR3 comprises 13 residues. Germline CDR1 SEHNR, CDR2 FQNEAQ (reference sequence). This chain's CDR3 is CASSSTGASEQFF. CDR3 sequence (DNA): TGTGCCAGCAGCTCTACAGGGGCCAGTGAGCAGTTCTTC.